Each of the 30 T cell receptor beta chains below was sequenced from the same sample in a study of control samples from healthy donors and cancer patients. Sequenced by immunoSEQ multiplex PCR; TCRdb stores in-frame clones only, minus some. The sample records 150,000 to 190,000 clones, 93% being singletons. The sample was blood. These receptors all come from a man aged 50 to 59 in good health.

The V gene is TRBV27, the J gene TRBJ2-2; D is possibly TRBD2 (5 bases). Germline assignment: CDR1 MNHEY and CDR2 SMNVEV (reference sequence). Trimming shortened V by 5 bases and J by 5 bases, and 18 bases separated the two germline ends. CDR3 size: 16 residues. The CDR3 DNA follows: TGTGCCAGCAGTACGATACGGGGTATGAGGACCGGGGAGCTGTTTTTT. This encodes CASSTIRGMRTGELFF.

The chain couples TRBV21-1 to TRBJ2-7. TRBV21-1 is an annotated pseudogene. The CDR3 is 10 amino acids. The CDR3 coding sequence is TGTGCCAGCAGCAAAGGCCCCGGGCACTTC. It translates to CASSKGPGHF.

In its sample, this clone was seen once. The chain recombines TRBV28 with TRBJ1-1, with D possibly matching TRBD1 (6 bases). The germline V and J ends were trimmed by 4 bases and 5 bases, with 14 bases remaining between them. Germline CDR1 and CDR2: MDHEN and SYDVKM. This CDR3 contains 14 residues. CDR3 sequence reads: CASSSVGGPTEAFF. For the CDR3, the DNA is TGTGCCAGCAGTTCGGTCGGGGGGCCTACTGAAGCTTTCTTT.

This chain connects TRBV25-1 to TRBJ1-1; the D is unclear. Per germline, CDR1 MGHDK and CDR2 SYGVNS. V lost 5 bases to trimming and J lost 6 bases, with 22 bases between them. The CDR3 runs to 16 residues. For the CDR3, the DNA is TGTGCCAGCAGTCCCCAAAGGGCCTTGGTAGTACCTGAAGCTTTCTTT. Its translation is CASSPQRALVVPEAFF.

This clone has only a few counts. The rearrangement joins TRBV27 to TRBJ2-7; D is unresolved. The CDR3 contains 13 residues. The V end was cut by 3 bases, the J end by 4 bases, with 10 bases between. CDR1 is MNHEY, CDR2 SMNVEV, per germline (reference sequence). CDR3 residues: CASSFSDGYEQYF. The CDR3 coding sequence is TGTGCCAGCAGTTTCTCGGACGGGTACGAGCAGTACTTC.

The CDR3 spells CAISGLKKGQGPYEQYF. The CDR3 bases are TGTGCCATCAGTGGATTAAAAAAGGGACAAGGGCCCTACGAGCAGTACTTC. This rearrangement joins TRBV10-3 to TRBJ2-7, with TRBD1 as a possible D gene (6 bases). V lost 4 bases to trimming and J lost 2 bases, with 21 bases between them. The CDR3 has 17 residues. Germline V gene data show CDR1 as ENHRY and CDR2 as SYGVKD.

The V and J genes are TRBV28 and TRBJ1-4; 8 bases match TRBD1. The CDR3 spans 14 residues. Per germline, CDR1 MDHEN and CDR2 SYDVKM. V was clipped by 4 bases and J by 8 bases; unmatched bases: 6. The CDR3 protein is CASSSGQGGEKLFF. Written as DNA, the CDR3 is TGTGCCAGCAGTTCCGGACAGGGAGGGGAAAAACTGTTTTTT.

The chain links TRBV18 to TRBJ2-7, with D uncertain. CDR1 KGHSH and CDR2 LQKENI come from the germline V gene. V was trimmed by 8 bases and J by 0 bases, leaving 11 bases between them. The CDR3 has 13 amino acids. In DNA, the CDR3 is TGTGCCAGCACCATCCATCTCTCCTACGAGCAGTACTTC. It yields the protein CASTIHLSYEQYF.

CDR3 bases: TGTGCCAGCAGCCCCCAAACAGGCTCGAACACCGGGGAGCTGTTTTTT. Its translation: CASSPQTGSNTGELFF. The rearrangement joins TRBV11-2 to TRBJ2-2, with D possibly matching TRBD1 (5 bases). Germline loops: CDR1 SGHAT, CDR2 FQNNGV. The CDR3 has 16 residues. Trimming cost V 5 bases and J 0 bases, with 13 bases left between them.

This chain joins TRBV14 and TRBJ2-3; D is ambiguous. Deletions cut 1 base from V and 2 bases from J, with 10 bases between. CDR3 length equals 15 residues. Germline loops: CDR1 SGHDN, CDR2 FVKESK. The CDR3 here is CASSQALGLTDTQYF. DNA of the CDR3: TGTGCCAGCAGCCAAGCACTGGGCCTCACAGATACGCAGTATTTT.

The CDR3 nucleotides are TGTGCCAGTAGTAATAGGGGGGCAAACACTGAAGCTTTCTTT. This sequence encodes CASSNRGANTEAFF. The gene calls are TRBV19 and TRBJ1-1, with D tentatively TRBD1 (6 bases). V shed 4 bases and J shed 2 bases, with 11 bases lying between them. CDR1 is LNHDA and CDR2 is SQIVND in the germline V gene (reference sequence). The CDR3 sequence is 14 residues long.

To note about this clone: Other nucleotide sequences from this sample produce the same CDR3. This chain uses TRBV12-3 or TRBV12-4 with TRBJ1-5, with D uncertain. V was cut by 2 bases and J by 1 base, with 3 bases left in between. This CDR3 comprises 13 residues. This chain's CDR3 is CASSLSSNQPQHF. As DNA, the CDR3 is TGTGCCAGCAGTTTATCGAGCAATCAGCCCCAGCATTTT.

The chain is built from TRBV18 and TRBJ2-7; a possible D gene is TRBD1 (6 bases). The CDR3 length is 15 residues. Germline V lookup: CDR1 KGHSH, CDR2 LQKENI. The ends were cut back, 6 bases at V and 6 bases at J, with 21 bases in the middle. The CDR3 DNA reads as TGTGCCAGCTCGACAACGAGGGGGAGTGGTGTCGAGCAGTACTTC. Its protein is CASSTTRGSGVEQYF.

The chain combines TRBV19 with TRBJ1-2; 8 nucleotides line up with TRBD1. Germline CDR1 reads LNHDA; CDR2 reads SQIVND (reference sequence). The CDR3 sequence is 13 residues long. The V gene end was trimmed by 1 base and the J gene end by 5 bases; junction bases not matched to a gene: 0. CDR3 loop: CASSIGTGYGYTF. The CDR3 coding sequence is TGTGCCAGTAGTATAGGGACAGGGTATGGCTACACCTTC.

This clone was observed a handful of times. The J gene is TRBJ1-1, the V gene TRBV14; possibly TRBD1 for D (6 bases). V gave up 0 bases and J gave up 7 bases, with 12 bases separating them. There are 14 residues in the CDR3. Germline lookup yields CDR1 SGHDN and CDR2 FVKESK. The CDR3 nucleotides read TGTGCCAGCAGCCAAGACAGGGGATCCGTTGAAGCTTTCTTT. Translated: CASSQDRGSVEAFF.

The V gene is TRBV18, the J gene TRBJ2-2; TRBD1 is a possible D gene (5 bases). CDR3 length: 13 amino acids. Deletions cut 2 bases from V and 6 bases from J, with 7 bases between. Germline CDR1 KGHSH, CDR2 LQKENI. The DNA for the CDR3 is TGTGCCAGCTCACCAACAGGTTCCGGGGAGCTGTTTTTT. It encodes CASSPTGSGELFF. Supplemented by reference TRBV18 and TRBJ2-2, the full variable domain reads NAGVMQNPRHLVRRRGQEARLRCSPMKGHSHVYWYRQLPEEGLKFMVYLQKENIIDESGMPKERFSAEFPKEGPSILRIQQVVRGDSAAYFCASSPTGSGELFFGEGSRLTVL.

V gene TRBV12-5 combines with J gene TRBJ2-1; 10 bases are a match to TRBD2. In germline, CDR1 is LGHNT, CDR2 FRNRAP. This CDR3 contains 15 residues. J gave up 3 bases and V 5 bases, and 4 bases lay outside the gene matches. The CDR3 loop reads CASGRTSGHYNEQFF. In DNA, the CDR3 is TGTGCTAGTGGTCGGACTAGCGGACACTACAATGAGCAGTTCTTC.

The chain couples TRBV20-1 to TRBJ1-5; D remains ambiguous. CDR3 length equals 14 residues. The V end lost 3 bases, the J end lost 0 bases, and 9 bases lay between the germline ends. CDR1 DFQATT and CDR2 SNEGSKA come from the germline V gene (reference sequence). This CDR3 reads CSASNPDSNQPQHF. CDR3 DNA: TGCAGTGCTAGTAATCCGGATAGCAATCAGCCCCAGCATTTT.

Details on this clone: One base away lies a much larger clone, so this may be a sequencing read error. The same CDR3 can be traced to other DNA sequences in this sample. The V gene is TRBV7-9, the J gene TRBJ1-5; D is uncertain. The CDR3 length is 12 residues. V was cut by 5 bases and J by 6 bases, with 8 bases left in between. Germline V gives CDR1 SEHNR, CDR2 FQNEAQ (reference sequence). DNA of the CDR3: TGTGCCAGCAGCCTACTCAGTCAGCCCCAGCATTTT. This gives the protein CASSLLSQPQHF.

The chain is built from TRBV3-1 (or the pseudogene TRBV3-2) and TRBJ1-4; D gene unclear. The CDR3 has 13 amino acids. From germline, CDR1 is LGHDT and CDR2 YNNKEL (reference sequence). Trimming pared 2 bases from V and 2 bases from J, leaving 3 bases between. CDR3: CASSQYTNEKLFF. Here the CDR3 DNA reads TGTGCCAGCAGCCAATATACTAATGAAAAACTGTTTTTT.

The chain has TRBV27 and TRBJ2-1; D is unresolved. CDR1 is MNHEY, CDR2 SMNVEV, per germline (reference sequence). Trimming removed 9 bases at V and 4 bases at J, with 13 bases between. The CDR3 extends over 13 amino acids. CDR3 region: CASRPDGYNEQFF. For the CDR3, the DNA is TGTGCCAGTCGTCCCGATGGTTACAATGAGCAGTTCTTC.

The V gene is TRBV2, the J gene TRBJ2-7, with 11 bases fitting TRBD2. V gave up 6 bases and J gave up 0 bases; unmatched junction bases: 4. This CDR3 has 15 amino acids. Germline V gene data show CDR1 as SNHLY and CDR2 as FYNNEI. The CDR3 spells CASRLTSGSSYEQYF. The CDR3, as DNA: TGTGCCAGCAGACTTACTAGCGGGAGCTCCTACGAGCAGTACTTC. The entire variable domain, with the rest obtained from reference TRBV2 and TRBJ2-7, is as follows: EPEVTQTPSHQVTQMGQEVILRCVPISNHLYFYWYRQILGQKVEFLVSFYNNEISEKSEIFDDQFSVERPDGSNFTLKIRSTKLEDSAMYFCASRLTSGSSYEQYFGPGTRLTVT.

Here the CDR3 DNA reads TGCAGCGTTCACTCCGGGACTACGGGAGGGAGGAGTACGCAGTATTTT. This codes for CSVHSGTTGGRSTQYF. The rearrangement links TRBV29-1 to TRBJ2-3; 8 positions agree with TRBD2. CDR1 and CDR2 from the germline V gene are SQVTM and ANQGSEA. The junction had 18 bases not matched to a gene; V was cut back by 5 bases and J by 8 bases. The CDR3 length is 16 residues.

The CDR3 region has the DNA TGTGCCAGCAGCCTCGGGAATACCTACGAGCAGTACTTC. It is translated as CASSLGNTYEQYF. V usage is TRBV14 and J usage is TRBJ2-7, with a possible D match to TRBD2 (5 bases). The CDR3 extends over 13 amino acids. The ends were cut back, 4 bases at V and 2 bases at J, with 9 bases in the middle. Germline CDR1 SGHDN, CDR2 FVKESK.

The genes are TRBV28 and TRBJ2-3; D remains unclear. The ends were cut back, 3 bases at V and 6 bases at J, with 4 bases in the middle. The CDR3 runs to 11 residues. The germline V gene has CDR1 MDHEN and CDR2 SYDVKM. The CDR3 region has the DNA TGTGCCAGCAGTTTCGGGGATACGCAGTATTTT. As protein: CASSFGDTQYF.

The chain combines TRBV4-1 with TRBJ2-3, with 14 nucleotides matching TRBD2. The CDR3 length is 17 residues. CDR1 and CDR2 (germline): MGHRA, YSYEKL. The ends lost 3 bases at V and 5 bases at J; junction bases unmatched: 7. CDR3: CASSQGLAGVFVDTQYF. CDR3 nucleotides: TGCGCCAGCAGCCAGGGACTAGCGGGAGTATTCGTAGATACGCAGTATTTT.

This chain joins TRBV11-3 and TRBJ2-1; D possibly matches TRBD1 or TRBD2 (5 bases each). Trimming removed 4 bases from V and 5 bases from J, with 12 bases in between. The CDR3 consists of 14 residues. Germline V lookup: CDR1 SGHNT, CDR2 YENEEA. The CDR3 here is CASSSGTPNNEQFF. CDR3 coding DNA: TGTGCCAGCAGCTCAGGGACCCCAAACAATGAGCAGTTCTTC. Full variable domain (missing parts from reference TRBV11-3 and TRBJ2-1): EAGVVQSPRYKIIEKKQPVAFWCNPISGHNTLYWYLQNLGQGPELLIRYENEEAVDDSQLPKDRFSAERLKGVDSTLKIQPAELGDSAVYLCASSSGTPNNEQFFGPGTRLTVL.

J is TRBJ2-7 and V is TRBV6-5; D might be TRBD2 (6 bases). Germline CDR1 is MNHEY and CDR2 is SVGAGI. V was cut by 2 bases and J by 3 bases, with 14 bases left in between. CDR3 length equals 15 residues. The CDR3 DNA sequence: TGTGCCAGCAGTTACCGCGGAGGGGTAGACTACGAGCAGTACTTC. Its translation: CASSYRGGVDYEQYF.

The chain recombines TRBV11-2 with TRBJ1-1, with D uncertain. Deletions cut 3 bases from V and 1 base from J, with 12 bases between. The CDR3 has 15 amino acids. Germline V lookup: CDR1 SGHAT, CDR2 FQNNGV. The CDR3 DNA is TGTGCCAGCAGCTTCGGCCTGGAGGGGAACACTGAAGCTTTCTTT. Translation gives CASSFGLEGNTEAFF.

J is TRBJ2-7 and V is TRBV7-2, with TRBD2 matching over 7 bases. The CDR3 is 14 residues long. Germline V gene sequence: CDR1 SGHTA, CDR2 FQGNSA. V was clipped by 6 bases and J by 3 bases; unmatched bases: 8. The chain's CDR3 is CASRSSGRGYEQYF. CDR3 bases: TGTGCCAGCAGATCAAGTGGGAGGGGCTACGAGCAGTACTTC.